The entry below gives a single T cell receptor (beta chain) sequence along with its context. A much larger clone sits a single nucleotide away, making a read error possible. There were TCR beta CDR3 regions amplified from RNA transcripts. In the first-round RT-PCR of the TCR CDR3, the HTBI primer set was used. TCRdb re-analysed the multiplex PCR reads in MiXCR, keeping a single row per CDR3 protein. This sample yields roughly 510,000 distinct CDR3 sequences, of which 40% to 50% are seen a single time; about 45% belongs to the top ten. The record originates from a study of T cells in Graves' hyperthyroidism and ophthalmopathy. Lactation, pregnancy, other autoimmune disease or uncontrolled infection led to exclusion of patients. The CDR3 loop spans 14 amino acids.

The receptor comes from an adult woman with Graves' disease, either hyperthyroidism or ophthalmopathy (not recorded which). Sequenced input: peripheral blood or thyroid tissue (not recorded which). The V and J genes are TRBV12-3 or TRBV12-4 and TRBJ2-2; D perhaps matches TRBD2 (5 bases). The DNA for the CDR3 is TGTGCCAGCAGTTTGCGAGGGTTCACCGGGGAGCTGCTTTTT. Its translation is CASSLRGFTGELLF.